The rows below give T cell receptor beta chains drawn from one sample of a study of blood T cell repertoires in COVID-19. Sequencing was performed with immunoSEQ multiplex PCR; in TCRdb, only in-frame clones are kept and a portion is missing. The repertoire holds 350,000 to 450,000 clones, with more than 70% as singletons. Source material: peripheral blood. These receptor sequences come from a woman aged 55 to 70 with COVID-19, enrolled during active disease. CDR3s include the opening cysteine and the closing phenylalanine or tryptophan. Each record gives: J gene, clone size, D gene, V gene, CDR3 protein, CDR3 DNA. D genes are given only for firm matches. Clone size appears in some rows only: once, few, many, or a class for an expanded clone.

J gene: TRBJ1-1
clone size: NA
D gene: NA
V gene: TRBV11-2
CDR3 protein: CASSLIRTANTEAFF
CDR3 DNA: TGTGCCAGCAGCTTAATCCGGACAGCGAACACTGAAGCTTTCTTT

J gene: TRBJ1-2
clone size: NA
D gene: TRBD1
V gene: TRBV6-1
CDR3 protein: CASSDGTGGRYGYTF
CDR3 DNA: TGTGCCAGCAGTGACGGGACAGGGGGCCGGTATGGCTACACCTTC

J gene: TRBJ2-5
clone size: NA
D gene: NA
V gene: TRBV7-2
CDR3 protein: CASSRGDKETQYF
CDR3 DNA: TGTGCCAGCAGCCGAGGGGACAAAGAGACCCAGTACTTC

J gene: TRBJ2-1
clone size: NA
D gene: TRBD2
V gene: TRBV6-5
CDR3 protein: CASSLRAGGIEQFF
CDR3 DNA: TGTGCCAGCAGCCTTAGGGCGGGGGGGATTGAGCAGTTCTTC

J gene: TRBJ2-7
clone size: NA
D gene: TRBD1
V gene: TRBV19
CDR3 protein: CASSHSRDRYYEQYF
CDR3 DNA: TGTGCCAGTAGTCATTCCCGGGACAGATACTACGAGCAGTACTTC

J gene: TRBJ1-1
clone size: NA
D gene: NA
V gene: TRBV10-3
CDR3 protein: CAIRPSTENTEAFF
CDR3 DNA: TGTGCCATCAGGCCCTCCACAGAGAACACTGAAGCTTTCTTT

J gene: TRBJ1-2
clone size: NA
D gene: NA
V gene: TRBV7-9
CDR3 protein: CASSLSTGTHGGYTF
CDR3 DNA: TGTGCCAGCAGCTTGAGTACCGGGACTCATGGAGGCTACACCTTC

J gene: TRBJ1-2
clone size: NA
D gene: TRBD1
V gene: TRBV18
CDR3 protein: CASSPFPGQWYGYTF
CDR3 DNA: TGTGCCAGCTCACCGTTTCCGGGACAGTGGTATGGCTACACCTTC

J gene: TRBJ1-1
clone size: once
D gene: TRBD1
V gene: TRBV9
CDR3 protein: CASSVQGDAEAFF
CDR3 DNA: TGTGCCAGCAGCGTTCAGGGGGACGCTGAAGCTTTCTTT

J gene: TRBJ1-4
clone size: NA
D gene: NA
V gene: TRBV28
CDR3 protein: CASSFYGDLEKLFF
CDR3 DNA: TGTGCCAGCAGTTTTTACGGGGATCTGGAAAAACTGTTTTTT

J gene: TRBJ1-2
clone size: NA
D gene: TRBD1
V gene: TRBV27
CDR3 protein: CASSDRAPYYGYTF
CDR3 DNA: TGTGCCAGCAGTGACAGGGCTCCCTACTACGGCTACACCTTC

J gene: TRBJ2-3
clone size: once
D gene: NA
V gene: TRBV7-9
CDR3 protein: CASSSHYREDTQYF
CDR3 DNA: TGTGCCAGCAGCTCCCACTACAGGGAAGATACGCAGTATTTT

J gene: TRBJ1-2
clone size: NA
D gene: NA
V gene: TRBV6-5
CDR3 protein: CASSYSSQGYGYTF
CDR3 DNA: TGTGCCAGCAGTTACTCTAGCCAGGGGTATGGCTACACCTTC

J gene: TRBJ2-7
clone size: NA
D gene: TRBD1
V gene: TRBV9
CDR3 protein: CASSKTGQGIDEQYF
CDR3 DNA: TGTGCCAGCAGCAAAACCGGACAGGGGATCGACGAGCAGTACTTC

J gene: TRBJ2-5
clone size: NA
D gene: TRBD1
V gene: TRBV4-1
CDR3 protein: CASSQDRRQGARETQYF
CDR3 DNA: TGCGCCAGCAGCCAAGATCGAAGGCAGGGGGCGAGGGAGACCCAGTACTTC

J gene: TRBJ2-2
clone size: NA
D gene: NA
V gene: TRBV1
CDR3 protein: CTSSQDLSTGELFF
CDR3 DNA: TGCACCAGCAGCCAAGATTTGAGCACCGGGGAGCTGTTTTTT

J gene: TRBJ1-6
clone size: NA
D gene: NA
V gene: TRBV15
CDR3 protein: CATSRTGQLNSPLHF
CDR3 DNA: TGTGCCACCAGCAGAACCGGACAGCTAAATTCACCCCTCCACTTT

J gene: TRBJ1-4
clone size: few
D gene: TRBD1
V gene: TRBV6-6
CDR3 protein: CASSYKGQGEEKLFF
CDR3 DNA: TGTGCCAGCAGTTACAAGGGACAGGGGGAGGAAAAACTGTTTTTT

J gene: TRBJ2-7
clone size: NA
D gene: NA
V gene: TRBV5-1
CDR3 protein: CASSPAGSQFPGEQYF
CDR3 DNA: TGCGCCAGCAGCCCCGCAGGCTCCCAATTCCCCGGCGAGCAGTACTTC

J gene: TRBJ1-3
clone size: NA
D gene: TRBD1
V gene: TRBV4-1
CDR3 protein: CASSQRQGASSGNTIYF
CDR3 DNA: TGCGCCAGCAGCCAGAGACAGGGGGCAAGCTCTGGAAACACCATATATTTT

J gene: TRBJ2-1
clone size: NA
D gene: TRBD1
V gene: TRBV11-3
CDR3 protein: CASSLGQGVNNEQFF
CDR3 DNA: TGTGCCAGCAGCCTGGGACAGGGGGTCAACAATGAGCAGTTCTTC

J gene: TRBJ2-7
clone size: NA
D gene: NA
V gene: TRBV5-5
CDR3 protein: CASSLAVAGAYEQYF
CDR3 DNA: TGTGCCAGCAGCTTGGCCGTTGCGGGGGCGTACGAGCAGTACTTC

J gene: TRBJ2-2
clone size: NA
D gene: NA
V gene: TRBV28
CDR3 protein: CASSPADGGSYTGELFF
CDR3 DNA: TGTGCCAGCAGTCCCGCAGACGGCGGATCCTACACCGGGGAGCTGTTTTTT

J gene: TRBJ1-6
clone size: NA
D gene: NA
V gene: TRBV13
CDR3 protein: CASRFKGGHNSPLHF
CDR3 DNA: TGTGCCAGCAGATTCAAGGGGGGGCACAATTCACCCCTCCACTTT

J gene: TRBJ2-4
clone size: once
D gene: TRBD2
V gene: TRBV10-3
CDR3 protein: CAISESGTSGGRNIQYF
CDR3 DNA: TGTGCCATCAGTGAGAGTGGGACTAGCGGGGGGCGGAACATTCAGTACTTC

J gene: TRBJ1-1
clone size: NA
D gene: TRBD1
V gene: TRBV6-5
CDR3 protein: CASRGTGRTEAFF
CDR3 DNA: TGTGCCAGCAGGGGGACAGGGCGCACTGAAGCTTTCTTT

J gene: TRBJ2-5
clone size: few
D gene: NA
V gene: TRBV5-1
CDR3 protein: CASRGQVETQYF
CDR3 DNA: TGCGCCAGCAGGGGGCAGGTTGAGACCCAGTACTTC

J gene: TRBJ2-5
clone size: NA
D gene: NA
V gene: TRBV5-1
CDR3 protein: CASSLRGRETQYF
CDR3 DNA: TGCGCCAGCAGCTTACGGGGGAGAGAGACCCAGTACTTC

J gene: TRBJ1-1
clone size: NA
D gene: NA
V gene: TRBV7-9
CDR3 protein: CASSLALGGVTEAFF
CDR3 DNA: TGTGCCAGCAGCTTAGCGTTGGGGGGAGTCACTGAAGCTTTCTTT

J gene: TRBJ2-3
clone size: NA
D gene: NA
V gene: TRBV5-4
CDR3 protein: CASSLTALSTDTQYF
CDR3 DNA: TGTGCCAGCAGCCTGACAGCGCTTAGCACAGATACGCAGTATTTT

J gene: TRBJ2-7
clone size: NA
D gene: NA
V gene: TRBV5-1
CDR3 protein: CASSLERDTLYSYEQYF
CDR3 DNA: TGCGCCAGCAGCTTGGAAAGGGACACCCTCTATTCCTACGAGCAGTACTTC

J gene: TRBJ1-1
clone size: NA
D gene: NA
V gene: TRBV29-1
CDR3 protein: CSVEGGARTEAFF
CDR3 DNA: TGCAGCGTTGAAGGGGGCGCGAGAACTGAAGCTTTCTTT

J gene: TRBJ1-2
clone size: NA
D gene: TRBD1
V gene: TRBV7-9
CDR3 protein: CASSLGGTGYGYTF
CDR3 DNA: TGTGCCAGCAGCTTAGGAGGGACAGGCTATGGCTACACCTTC

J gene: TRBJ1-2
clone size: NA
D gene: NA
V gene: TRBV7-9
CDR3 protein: CASSSDTWRYTF
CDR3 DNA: TGTGCCAGCAGCTCCGATACGTGGCGCTACACCTTC

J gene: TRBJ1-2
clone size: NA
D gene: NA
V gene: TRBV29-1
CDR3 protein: CSVTPGGANYGYTF
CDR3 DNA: TGCAGCGTTACCCCCGGGGGGGCTAACTATGGCTACACCTTC

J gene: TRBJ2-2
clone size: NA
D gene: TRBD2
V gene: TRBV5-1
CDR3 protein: CASSGTSGNTGELFF
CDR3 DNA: TGCGCCAGCTCCGGGACTAGCGGAAACACCGGGGAGCTGTTTTTT

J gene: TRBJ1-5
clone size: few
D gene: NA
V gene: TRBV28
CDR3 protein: CASIVHGSNQPQHF
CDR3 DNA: TGTGCCAGCATAGTGCACGGTAGCAATCAGCCCCAGCATTTT

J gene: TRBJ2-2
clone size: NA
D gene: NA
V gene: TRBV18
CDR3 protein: CASSRQDTSNTGELFF
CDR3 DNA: TGTGCCAGCTCACGACAGGACACCTCGAACACCGGGGAGCTGTTTTTT

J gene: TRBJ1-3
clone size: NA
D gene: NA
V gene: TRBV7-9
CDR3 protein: CASSWSSGNTIYF
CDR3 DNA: TGTGCCAGCAGCTGGAGCTCTGGAAACACCATATATTTT

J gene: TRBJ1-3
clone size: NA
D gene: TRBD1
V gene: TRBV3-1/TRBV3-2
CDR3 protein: CASSLRQGPSGNTIYF
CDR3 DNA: TGTGCCAGCAGCCTGAGACAGGGGCCCTCTGGAAACACCATATATTTT

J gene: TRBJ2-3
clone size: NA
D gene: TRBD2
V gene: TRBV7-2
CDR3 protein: CASSLGLAGGRTDTQYF
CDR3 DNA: TGTGCCAGCAGCCTGGGACTAGCGGGGGGGCGGACAGATACGCAGTATTTT

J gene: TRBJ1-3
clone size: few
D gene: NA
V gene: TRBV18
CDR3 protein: CASSLGTDSGNTIYF
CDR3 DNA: TGTGCCAGCTCCCTGGGGACTGACTCTGGAAACACCATATATTTT

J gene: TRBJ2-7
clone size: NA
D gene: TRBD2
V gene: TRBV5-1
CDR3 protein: CASSLSDRGGGPSYEQYF
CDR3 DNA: TGCGCCAGCAGCTTGTCGGATAGAGGCGGGGGGCCCTCCTACGAGCAGTACTTC

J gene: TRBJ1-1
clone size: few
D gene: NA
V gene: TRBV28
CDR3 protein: CASSPPVTGIEAFF
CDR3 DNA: TGTGCCAGCAGCCCTCCGGTTACAGGGATAGAAGCTTTCTTT

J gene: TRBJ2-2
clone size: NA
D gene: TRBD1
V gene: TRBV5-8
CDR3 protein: CASSRGQSKDGELFF
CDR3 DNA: TGTGCCAGCAGCAGGGGACAGTCGAAAGACGGGGAGCTGTTTTTT

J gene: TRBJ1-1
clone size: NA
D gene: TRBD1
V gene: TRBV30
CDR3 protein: CAWGDRGVNTEAFF
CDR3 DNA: TGTGCCTGGGGTGACAGGGGAGTGAACACTGAAGCTTTCTTT

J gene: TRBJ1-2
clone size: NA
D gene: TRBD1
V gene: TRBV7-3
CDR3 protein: CASSQNPLTYPGQNYGYTF
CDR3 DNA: TGTGCCAGCAGCCAGAACCCATTAACGTACCCGGGACAGAACTATGGCTACACCTTC

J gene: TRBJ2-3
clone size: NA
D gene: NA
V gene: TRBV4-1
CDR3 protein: CASSLFTDTQYF
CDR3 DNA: TGCGCCAGCAGCCTCTTCACAGATACGCAGTATTTT

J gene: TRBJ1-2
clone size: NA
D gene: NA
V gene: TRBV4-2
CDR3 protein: CASSQDLGGRGDYGYTF
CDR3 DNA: TGTGCCAGCAGCCAAGATCTGGGTGGGCGGGGGGATTATGGCTACACCTTC

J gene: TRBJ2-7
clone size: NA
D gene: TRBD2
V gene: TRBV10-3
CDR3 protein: CAISSPTSGYEQYF
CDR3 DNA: TGTGCCATCAGCTCCCCTACTAGCGGGTACGAGCAGTACTTC

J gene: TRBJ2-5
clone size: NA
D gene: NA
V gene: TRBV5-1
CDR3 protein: CASSLSIEETQYF
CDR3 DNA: TGCGCCAGCAGCTTGAGTATTGAGGAGACCCAGTACTTC

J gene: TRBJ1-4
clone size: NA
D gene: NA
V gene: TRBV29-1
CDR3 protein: CSASVIEKLFF
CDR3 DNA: TGCAGCGCCTCGGTCATTGAAAAACTGTTTTTT

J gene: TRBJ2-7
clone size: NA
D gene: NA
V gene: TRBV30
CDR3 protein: CASSGGTATYEQYF
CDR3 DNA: TGTGCCTCGAGTGGGGGGACAGCGACTTACGAGCAGTACTTC

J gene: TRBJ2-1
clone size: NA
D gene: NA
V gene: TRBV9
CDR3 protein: CASSVVEVGEQFF
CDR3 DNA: TGTGCCAGCAGCGTAGTTGAGGTAGGTGAGCAGTTCTTC

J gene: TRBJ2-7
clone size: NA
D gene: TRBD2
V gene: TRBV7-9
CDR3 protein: CASTTGGLEQYF
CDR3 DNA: TGTGCCAGCACCACGGGGGGGCTCGAGCAGTACTTC

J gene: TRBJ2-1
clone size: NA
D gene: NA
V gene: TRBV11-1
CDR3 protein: CASSSSLTRSYNEQFF
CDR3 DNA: TGTGCCAGCAGCTCTAGCTTGACCCGCTCCTACAATGAGCAGTTCTTC

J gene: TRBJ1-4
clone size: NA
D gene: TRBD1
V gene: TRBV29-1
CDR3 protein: CSVEAGTANEKLFF
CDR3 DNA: TGCAGCGTTGAAGCCGGGACAGCAAATGAAAAACTGTTTTTT

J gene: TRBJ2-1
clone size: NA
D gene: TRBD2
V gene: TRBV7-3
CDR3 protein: CASSQGLAGAPTSEQFF
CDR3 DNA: TGTGCCAGCAGCCAGGGACTAGCGGGGGCCCCAACAAGTGAGCAGTTCTTC

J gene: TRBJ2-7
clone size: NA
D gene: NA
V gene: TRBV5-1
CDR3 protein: CASSSPGDEQYF
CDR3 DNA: TGCGCCAGCAGCTCCCCAGGGGACGAGCAGTACTTC

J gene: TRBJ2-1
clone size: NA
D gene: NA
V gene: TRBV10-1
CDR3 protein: CASSETRQSSYNEQFF
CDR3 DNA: TGCGCCAGCAGTGAGACCCGACAGAGCTCCTACAATGAGCAGTTCTTC